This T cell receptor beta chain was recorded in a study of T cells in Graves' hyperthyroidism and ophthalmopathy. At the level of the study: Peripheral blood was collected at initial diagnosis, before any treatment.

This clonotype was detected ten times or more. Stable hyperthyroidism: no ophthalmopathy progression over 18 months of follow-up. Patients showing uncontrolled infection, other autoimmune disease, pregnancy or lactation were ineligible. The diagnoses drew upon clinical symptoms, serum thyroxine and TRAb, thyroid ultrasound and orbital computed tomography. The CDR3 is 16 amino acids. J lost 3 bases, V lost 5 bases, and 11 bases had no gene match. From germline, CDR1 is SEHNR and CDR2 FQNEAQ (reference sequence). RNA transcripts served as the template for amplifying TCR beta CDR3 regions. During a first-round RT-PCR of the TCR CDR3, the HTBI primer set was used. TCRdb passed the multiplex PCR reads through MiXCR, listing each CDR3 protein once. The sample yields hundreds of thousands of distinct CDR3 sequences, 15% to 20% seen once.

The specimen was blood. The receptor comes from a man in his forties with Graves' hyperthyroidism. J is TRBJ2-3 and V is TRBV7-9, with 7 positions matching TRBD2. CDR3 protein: CASSRLRGVETDTQYF. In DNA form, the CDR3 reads TGTGCCAGCAGCCGTTTACGGGGGGTTGAGACAGATACGCAGTATTTT.